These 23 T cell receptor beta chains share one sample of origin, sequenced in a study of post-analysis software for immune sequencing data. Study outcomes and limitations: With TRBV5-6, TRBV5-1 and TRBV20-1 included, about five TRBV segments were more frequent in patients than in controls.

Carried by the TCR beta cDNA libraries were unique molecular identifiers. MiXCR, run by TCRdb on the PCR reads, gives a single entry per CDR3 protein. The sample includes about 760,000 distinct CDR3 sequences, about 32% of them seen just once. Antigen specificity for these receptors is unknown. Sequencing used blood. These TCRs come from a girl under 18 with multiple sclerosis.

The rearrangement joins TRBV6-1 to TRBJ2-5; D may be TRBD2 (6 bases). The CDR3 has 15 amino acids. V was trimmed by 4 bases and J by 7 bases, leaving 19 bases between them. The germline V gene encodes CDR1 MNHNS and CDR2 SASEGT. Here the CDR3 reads CASSVAPRDGGTQYF. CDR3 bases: TGTGCCAGCAGTGTCGCCCCCAGGGACGGGGGGACCCAGTACTTC.

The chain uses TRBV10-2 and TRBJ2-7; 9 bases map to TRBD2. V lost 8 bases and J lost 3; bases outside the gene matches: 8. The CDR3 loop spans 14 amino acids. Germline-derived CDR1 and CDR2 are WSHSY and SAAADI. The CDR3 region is CASAWEREDYEQYF. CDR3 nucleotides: TGCGCCAGCGCCTGGGAGCGGGAGGACTACGAGCAGTACTTC.

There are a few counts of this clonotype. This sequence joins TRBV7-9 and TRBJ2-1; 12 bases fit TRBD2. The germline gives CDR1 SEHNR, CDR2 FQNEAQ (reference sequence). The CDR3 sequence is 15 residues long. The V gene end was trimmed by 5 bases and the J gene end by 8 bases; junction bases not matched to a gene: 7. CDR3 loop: CASSLGLAGMDEQFF. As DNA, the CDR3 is TGTGCCAGCAGCCTAGGACTAGCGGGAATGGATGAGCAGTTCTTC.

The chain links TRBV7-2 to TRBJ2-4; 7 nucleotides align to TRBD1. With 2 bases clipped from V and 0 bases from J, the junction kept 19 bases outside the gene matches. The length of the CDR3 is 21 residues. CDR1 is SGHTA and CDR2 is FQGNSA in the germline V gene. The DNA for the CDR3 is TGTGCCAGCAGCTTATCGGATCGCTGGGACAGCAAACTACTAGCCAAAAACATTCAGTACTTC. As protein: CASSLSDRWDSKLLAKNIQYF. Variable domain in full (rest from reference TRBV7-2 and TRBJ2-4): GAGVSQSPSNKVTEKGKDVELRCDPISGHTALYWYRQSLGQGLEFLIYFQGNSAPDKSGLPSDRFSAERTGGSVSTLTIQRTQQEDSAVYLCASSLSDRWDSKLLAKNIQYFGAGTRLSVL.

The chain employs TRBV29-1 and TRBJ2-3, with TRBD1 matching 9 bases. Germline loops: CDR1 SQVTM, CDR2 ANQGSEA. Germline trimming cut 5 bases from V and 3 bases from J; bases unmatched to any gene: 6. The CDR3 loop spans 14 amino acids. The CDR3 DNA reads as TGCAGCGTTACCCGACAGGGGGGGACAGATACGCAGTATTTT. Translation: CSVTRQGGTDTQYF.

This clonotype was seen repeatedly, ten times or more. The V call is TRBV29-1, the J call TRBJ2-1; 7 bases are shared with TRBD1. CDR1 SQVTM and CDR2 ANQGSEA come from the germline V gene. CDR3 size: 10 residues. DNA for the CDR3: TGCAGGCCGACAGGGCCTGAGCAGTTCTTC. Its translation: CRPTGPEQFF.

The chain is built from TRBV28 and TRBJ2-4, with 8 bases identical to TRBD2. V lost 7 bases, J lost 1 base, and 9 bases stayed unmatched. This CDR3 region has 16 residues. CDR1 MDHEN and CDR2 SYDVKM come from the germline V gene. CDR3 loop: CASTVGGARAKNIQYF. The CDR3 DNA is TGTGCCAGCACCGTCGGGGGGGCGCGGGCCAAAAACATTCAGTACTTC.

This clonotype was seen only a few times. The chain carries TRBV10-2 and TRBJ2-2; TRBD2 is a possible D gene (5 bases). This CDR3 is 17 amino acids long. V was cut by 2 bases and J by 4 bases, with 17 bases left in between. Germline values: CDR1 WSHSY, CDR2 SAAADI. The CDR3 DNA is TGCGCCAGCAGTGAGAGGTTGTGGGAGTGGGTCACCGGGGAGCTGTTTTTT. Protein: CASSERLWEWVTGELFF.

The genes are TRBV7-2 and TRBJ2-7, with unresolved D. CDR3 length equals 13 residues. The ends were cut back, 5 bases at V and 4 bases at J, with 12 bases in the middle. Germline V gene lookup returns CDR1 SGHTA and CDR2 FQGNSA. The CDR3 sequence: CASSAPAGYEQYF. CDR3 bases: TGTGCCAGCAGCGCCCCAGCCGGTTACGAGCAGTACTTC. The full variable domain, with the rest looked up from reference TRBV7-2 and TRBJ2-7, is GAGVSQSPSNKVTEKGKDVELRCDPISGHTALYWYRQSLGQGLEFLIYFQGNSAPDKSGLPSDRFSAERTGGSVSTLTIQRTQQEDSAVYLCASSAPAGYEQYFGPGTRLTVT.

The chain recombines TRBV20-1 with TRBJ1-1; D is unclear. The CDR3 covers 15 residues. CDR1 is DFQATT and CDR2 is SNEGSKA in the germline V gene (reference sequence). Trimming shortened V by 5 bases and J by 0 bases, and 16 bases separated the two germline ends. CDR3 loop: CSAPRGWPLNTEAFF. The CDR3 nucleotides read TGCAGTGCTCCTCGAGGGTGGCCGTTGAACACTGAAGCTTTCTTT.

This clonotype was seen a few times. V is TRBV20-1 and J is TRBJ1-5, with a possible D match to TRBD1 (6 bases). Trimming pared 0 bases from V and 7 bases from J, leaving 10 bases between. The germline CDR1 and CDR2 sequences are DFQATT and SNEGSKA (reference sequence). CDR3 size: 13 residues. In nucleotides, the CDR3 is TGCAGTGCTAGAGATGTAGGGGGACAGCCCCAGCATTTT. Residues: CSARDVGGQPQHF.

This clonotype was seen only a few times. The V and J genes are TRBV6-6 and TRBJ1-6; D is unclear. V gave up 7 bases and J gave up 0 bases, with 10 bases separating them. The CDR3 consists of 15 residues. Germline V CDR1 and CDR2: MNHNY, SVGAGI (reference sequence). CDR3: CASTEGSSYNSPLHF. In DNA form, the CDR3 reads TGTGCCAGCACCGAGGGTAGCTCCTATAATTCACCCCTCCACTTT.

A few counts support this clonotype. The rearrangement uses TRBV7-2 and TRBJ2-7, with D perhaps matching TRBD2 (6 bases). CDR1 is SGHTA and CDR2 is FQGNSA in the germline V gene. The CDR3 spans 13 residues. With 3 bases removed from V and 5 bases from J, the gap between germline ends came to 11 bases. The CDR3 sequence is CASSFGEDHEQYF. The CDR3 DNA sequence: TGTGCCAGCAGCTTCGGGGAGGACCACGAGCAGTACTTC.

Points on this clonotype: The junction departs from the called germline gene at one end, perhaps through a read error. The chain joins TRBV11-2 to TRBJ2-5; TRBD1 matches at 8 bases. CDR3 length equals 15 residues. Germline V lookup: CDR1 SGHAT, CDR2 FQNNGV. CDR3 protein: CASSSDRGPQETRYF. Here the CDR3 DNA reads TGTGCCAGCAGCTCCGACAGGGGCCCGCAAGAGACCCGGTACTTC.

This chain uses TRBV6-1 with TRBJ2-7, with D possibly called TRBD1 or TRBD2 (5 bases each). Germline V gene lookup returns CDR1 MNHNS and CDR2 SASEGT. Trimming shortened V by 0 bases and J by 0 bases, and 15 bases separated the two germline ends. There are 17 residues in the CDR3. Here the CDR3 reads CASSEAGEGPYSYEQYF. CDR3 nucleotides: TGTGCCAGCAGTGAAGCGGGCGAGGGGCCGTACTCCTACGAGCAGTACTTC.

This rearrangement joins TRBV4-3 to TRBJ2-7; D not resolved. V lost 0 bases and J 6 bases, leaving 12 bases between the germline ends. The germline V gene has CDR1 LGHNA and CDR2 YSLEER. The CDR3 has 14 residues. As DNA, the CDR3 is TGCGCCAGCAGCCAAGATCGGGCAGGTCGCGAGCAGTACTTC. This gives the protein CASSQDRAGREQYF.

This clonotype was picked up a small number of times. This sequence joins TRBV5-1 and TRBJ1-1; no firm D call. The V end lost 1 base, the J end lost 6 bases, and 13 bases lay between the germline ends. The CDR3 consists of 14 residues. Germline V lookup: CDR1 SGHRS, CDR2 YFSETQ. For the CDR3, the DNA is TGCGCCAGCAGCTTGACCGGGGTCGGCGCTGAAGCTTTCTTT. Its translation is CASSLTGVGAEAFF.

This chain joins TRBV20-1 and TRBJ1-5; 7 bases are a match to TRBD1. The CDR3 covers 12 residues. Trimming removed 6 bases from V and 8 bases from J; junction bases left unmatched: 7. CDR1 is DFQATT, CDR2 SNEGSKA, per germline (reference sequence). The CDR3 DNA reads TGCAGTGCCCAGGGGGTTGGGGAGCCCCAGCATTTT. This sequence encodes CSAQGVGEPQHF.

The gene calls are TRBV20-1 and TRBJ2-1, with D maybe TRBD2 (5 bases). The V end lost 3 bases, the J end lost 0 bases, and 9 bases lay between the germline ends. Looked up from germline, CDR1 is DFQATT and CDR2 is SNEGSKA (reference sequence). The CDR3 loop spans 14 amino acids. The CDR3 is CSASRAVSYNEQFF. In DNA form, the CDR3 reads TGCAGTGCTAGCCGAGCGGTCTCCTACAATGAGCAGTTCTTC.

CDR3 protein: CSVPGQSNEKLFF. The CDR3 nucleotides are TGCAGTGTGCCGGGACAGTCTAATGAAAAACTGTTTTTT. This chain connects TRBV20-1 to TRBJ1-4; TRBD1 aligns across 7 bases. Germline loops: CDR1 DFQATT, CDR2 SNEGSKA (reference sequence). With 7 bases clipped from V and 3 bases from J, the junction kept 5 bases outside the gene matches. This CDR3 spans 13 amino acids.

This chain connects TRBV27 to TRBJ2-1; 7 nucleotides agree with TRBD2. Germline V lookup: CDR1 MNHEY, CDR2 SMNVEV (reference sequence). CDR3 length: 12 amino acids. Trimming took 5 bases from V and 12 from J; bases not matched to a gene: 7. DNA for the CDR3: TGTGCCAGCAGTCCCGGACTAGATTGGCAGTTCTTC. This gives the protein CASSPGLDWQFF.

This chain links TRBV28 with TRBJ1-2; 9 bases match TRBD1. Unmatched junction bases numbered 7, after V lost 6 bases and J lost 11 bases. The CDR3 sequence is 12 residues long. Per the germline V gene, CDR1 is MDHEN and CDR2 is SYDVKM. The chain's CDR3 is CASRVTGGSYTF. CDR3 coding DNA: TGTGCCAGCAGGGTGACAGGGGGGAGTTACACCTTC.

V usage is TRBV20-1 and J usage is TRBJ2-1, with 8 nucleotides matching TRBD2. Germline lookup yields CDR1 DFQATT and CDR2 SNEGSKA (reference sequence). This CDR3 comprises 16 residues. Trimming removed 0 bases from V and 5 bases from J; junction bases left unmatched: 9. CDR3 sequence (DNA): TGCAGTGCTAGAGATGGAAGCGGGAGTTGGAACAATGAGCAGTTCTTC. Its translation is CSARDGSGSWNNEQFF.